These 24 T cell receptor beta chains originate from one sample sequenced in a study of graft-versus-host responses after intestinal transplantation. Measured with immunoSEQ multiplex PCR; TCRdb has only the in-frame clones, and not every one. The sample has about 88,000 clones; roughly 90% are singletons. These TCRs' antigens remain unknown. This specimen was unstimulated CD4+ T cells sorted from spleen or lymph node cells, taken before intestinal transplant. The receptors shown here come from a human donor who received an intestinal transplant.

The chain links TRBV5-5 to TRBJ2-7; tentatively, D is TRBD1 (6 bases). Trimming shortened V by 0 bases and J by 0 bases, and 10 bases separated the two germline ends. The CDR3 is 15 residues long. Germline V lookup: CDR1 SGHKS, CDR2 YYEKEE (reference sequence). The CDR3 nucleotides are TGTGCCAGCAGCTTGGGACAGGAGAGCTCCTACGAGCAGTACTTC. Encoded protein: CASSLGQESSYEQYF.

The J gene is TRBJ1-6, the V gene TRBV2; TRBD1 matches 7 bases. The germline V gene encodes CDR1 SNHLY and CDR2 FYNNEI. The J segment lost 5 bases and the V segment lost 6 bases, leaving 4 bases of the junction unmatched. The CDR3 is 14 amino acids. The CDR3 here is CASRPTGDNSPLHF. CDR3 DNA sequence: TGTGCCAGCAGACCCACAGGGGATAATTCACCCCTCCACTTT.

The chain employs TRBV2 and TRBJ1-4, with D hard to call. The CDR3 is made up of 10 amino acids. V shed 5 bases and J shed 10 bases, with 5 bases lying between them. Germline CDR1 and CDR2: SNHLY and FYNNEI. This chain's CDR3 is CASSSGKLFF. The CDR3 nucleotides are TGTGCCAGCAGTTCGGGAAAACTGTTTTTT.

This clone was observed once. This chain joins TRBV7-6 and TRBJ1-3, with TRBD1 as a possible D gene (5 bases). V was cut by 3 bases and J by 0 bases, with 12 bases left in between. Germline lookup yields CDR1 SGHVS and CDR2 FNYEAQ. The CDR3 is 16 amino acids. The CDR3 nucleotides are TGTGCCAGCAGCTTTGGGACTCCGAGCTCTGGAAACACCATATATTTT. Its protein product is CASSFGTPSSGNTIYF.

This clone came up a few times. The rearrangement joins TRBV10-3 to TRBJ1-2, with 10 bases fitting TRBD1. The germline gives CDR1 ENHRY, CDR2 SYGVKD. The CDR3 consists of 14 residues. The ends lost 5 bases at V and 6 bases at J; junction bases unmatched: 6. The chain's CDR3 is CAISSGTGAHGYTF. The CDR3 DNA is TGTGCCATCAGTTCCGGGACAGGGGCCCATGGCTACACCTTC.

This chain uses TRBV6-1 with TRBJ2-3, with D hard to call. V gave up 7 bases and J gave up 6 bases, with 17 bases separating them. Germline V gene sequence: CDR1 MNHNS, CDR2 SASEGT. The CDR3 covers 14 residues. CDR3 DNA: TGTGCCAGCACTAAGCCCTCCGCTAGGGATACGCAGTATTTT. Translated: CASTKPSARDTQYF.

This chain links TRBV6-1 with TRBJ2-5, with D perhaps TRBD1 (6 bases). Germline CDR1 MNHNS, CDR2 SASEGT. The CDR3 is 12 residues long. Trimming cost V 5 bases and J 3 bases, with 7 bases left between them. CDR3 DNA sequence: TGTGCCAGCAGTTGGACAGAAGAGACCCAGTACTTC. Its protein is CASSWTEETQYF.

The chain uses TRBV20-1 and TRBJ2-5, with D uncertain. The V and J ends lost 3 bases and 4 bases respectively, with 6 bases between them. The CDR3 has 11 amino acids. Germline V gene sequence: CDR1 DFQATT, CDR2 SNEGSKA (reference sequence). In nucleotides, the CDR3 is TGCAGTGCTAGTATCGGAGAGACCCAGTACTTC. As protein: CSASIGETQYF.

J is TRBJ2-5 and V is TRBV9; 12 nucleotides line up with TRBD2. Germline V gives CDR1 SGDLS, CDR2 YYNGEE. This CDR3 is built from 15 residues. J lost 5 bases, V lost 0 bases, and 2 bases had no gene match. CDR3 loop: CASSVDGTSGETQYF. CDR3 nucleotides: TGTGCCAGCAGCGTAGATGGGACTAGCGGGGAGACCCAGTACTTC.

The chain joins TRBV7-9 to TRBJ1-2; maybe TRBD1 (5 bases). Trimming took 1 base from V and 8 from J, leaving 14 bases between them. The CDR3 has 14 amino acids. From germline, CDR1 is SEHNR and CDR2 FQNEAQ (reference sequence). CDR3 DNA sequence: TGTGCCAGCAGCTTAGGGCGCCCGGAGGGGGGCTACACCTTC. Its protein is CASSLGRPEGGYTF.

The V and J genes are TRBV4-1 and TRBJ2-7, with 9 bases aligning to TRBD1. Germline CDR1 is MGHRA and CDR2 is YSYEKL. There are 15 residues in the CDR3. V trimming: 3 bases; J trimming: 4 bases; junction bases outside the gene matches: 7. CDR3 residues: CASSQGDRELYEQYF. For the CDR3, the DNA is TGCGCCAGCAGCCAGGGGGACAGGGAACTGTACGAGCAGTACTTC.

This chain joins TRBV13 and TRBJ1-6; TRBD1 agrees at 7 bases. This CDR3 has 16 amino acids. V lost 3 bases and J lost 7; bases outside the gene matches: 9. Germline CDR1 and CDR2: PRHDT and FYEKMQ (reference sequence). The CDR3 DNA reads TGTGCCAGCAGCTTGTTTGGGACAGCGTTCAATTCACCCCTCCACTTT. Amino acid sequence: CASSLFGTAFNSPLHF. Filled out from reference TRBV13 and TRBJ1-6, the complete variable domain reads AAGVIQSPRHLIKEKRETATLKCYPIPRHDTVYWYQQGPGQDPQFLISFYEKMQSDKGSIPDRFSAQQFSDYHSELNMSSLELGDSALYFCASSLFGTAFNSPLHFGNGTRLTVT.

This sequence joins TRBV10-1 and TRBJ1-1; 8 nucleotides align to TRBD1. The germline V gene encodes CDR1 WNHNN and CDR2 SYGVQD (reference sequence). The CDR3 is 15 amino acids. V trimming: 8 bases; J trimming: 0 bases; junction bases outside the gene matches: 8. The chain's CDR3 is CASPGTGPMNTEAFF. CDR3 coding DNA: TGCGCCAGCCCCGGGACAGGACCCATGAACACTGAAGCTTTCTTT.

The V and J genes are TRBV11-1 and TRBJ1-6, with a possible D match to TRBD1 (6 bases). Germline lookup yields CDR1 SGHAT and CDR2 FQDESV (reference sequence). The germline V and J ends were trimmed by 4 bases and 7 bases, with 20 bases remaining between them. The length of the CDR3 is 17 residues. Here the CDR3 reads CASSSLPRQDRNSPLHF. CDR3 sequence (DNA): TGTGCCAGCAGCTCCCTCCCGCGACAGGACCGGAATTCACCCCTCCACTTT.

This chain uses TRBV4-2 with TRBJ1-4; D possibly corresponds to TRBD1 (5 bases). V was pared by 0 bases and J by 3 bases, with 11 bases between. This CDR3 contains 16 residues. Germline CDR1 reads LGHNA; CDR2 reads YNFKEQ. The CDR3 region is CASSQEMGRANEKLFF. DNA of the CDR3: TGTGCCAGCAGCCAAGAGATGGGCAGGGCTAATGAAAAACTGTTTTTT.

This chain links TRBV6-5 with TRBJ2-5, with D possibly TRBD1 on 6 matching bases. The CDR3 has 12 amino acids. The germline CDR1 and CDR2 sequences are MNHEY and SVGAGI. Trimming took 2 bases from V and 5 from J, leaving 6 bases between them. CDR3: CASSYRGETQYF. DNA for the CDR3: TGTGCCAGCAGTTACAGGGGGGAGACCCAGTACTTC.

The chain joins TRBV5-4 to TRBJ1-3; the D is unclear. The CDR3 totals 14 residues. The germline gives CDR1 SGHNT, CDR2 YYREEE (reference sequence). The ends were cut back, 4 bases at V and 1 base at J, with 9 bases in the middle. CDR3 DNA sequence: TGTGCCAGCAGCCTGCGGGAGTCTGGAAACACCATATATTTT. The encoded protein is CASSLRESGNTIYF.

The chain has TRBV6-5 and TRBJ2-7; 7 nucleotides line up with TRBD2. The germline V gene has CDR1 MNHEY and CDR2 SVGAGI. The junction had 11 bases not matched to a gene; V was cut back by 0 bases and J by 6 bases. There are 16 residues in the CDR3. CDR3 sequence (DNA): TGTGCCAGCAGTTACTCGGGGGGGGTAGCGATGCGCGAGCAGTACTTC. It codes for CASSYSGGVAMREQYF.

The V gene is TRBV7-9, the J gene TRBJ2-3, with a possible D match to TRBD2 (7 bases). CDR1 is SEHNR and CDR2 is FQNEAQ in the germline V gene (reference sequence). The CDR3 consists of 15 residues. V dropped 8 bases and J dropped 3 bases, with 18 bases sitting between them. CDR3 nucleotide sequence: TGTGCCAGCTCAACCCCGGGGGGCCTGACAGATACGCAGTATTTT. Protein product: CASSTPGGLTDTQYF.

The rearrangement links TRBV18 to TRBJ2-1; 10 bases are a match to TRBD2. The germline CDR1 and CDR2 sequences are KGHSH and LQKENI. V dropped 3 bases and J dropped 6; count of bases not matched to a gene: 8. There are 16 residues in the CDR3. DNA of the CDR3: TGTGCCAGCTCACCCTTTGCAGCGGGGGGGGGCAATGAGCAGTTCTTC. This sequence encodes CASSPFAAGGGNEQFF.

The rearrangement joins TRBV5-4 to TRBJ2-7, with 7 bases identical to TRBD2. Germline CDR1 reads SGHNT; CDR2 reads YYREEE (reference sequence). The CDR3 spans 13 residues. V lost 4 bases to trimming and J lost 4 bases; unmatched junction nucleotides: 5. CDR3 bases: TGTGCCAGCAGCGCCCCGGGGGGTTACGAGCAGTACTTC. It specifies CASSAPGGYEQYF. The full variable domain, in which reference TRBV5-4 and TRBJ2-7 provide the parts outside the CDR3, is ETGVTQSPTHLIKTRGQQVTLRCSSQSGHNTVSWYQQALGQGPQFIFQYYREEENGRGNFPPRFSGLQFPNYSSELNVNALELDDSALYLCASSAPGGYEQYFGPGTRLTVT.

V and J are TRBV5-1 and TRBJ2-3; the match to TRBD1 covers 7 bases. Unmatched junction bases numbered 7, after V lost 8 bases and J lost 1 base. The CDR3 length is 14 residues. Germline V gene data show CDR1 as SGHRS and CDR2 as YFSETQ. In DNA, the CDR3 is TGCGCCAGTACAAACCAGGGGGGCACAGATACGCAGTATTTT. This encodes CASTNQGGTDTQYF.

This rearrangement joins TRBV7-9 to TRBJ1-5; 7 bases align to TRBD1. Germline V gives CDR1 SEHNR, CDR2 FQNEAQ (reference sequence). V dropped 4 bases and J dropped 0; count of bases not matched to a gene: 9. The CDR3 has 17 residues. CDR3 nucleotides: TGTGCCAGCAGCTCGACACAGGGGCGATATAGCAATCAGCCCCAGCATTTT. This sequence encodes CASSSTQGRYSNQPQHF.

This clone was recorded once. The chain employs TRBV7-2 and TRBJ2-3; unclear D gene. V shed 1 base and J shed 1 base, with 3 bases lying between them. This CDR3 has 13 amino acids. Germline V gene sequence: CDR1 SGHTA, CDR2 FQGNSA. The CDR3 nucleotides are TGTGCCAGCAGCTTAGTAGGCACAGATACGCAGTATTTT. Translated: CASSLVGTDTQYF.